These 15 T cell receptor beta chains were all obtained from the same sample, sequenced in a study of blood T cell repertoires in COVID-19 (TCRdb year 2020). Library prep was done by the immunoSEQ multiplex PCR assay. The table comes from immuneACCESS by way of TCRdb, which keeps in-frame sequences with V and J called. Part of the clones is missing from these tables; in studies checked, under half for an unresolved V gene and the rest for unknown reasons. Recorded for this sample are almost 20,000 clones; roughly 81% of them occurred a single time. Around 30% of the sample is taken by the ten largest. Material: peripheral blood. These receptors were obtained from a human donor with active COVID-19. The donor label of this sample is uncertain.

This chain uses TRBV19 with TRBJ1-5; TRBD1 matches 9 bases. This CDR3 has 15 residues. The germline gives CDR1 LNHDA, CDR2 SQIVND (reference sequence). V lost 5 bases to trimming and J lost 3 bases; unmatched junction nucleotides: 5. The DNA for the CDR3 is TGTGCCAGTAGTGCCGGGACAGGGTACAATCAGCCCCAGCATTTT. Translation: CASSAGTGYNQPQHF.

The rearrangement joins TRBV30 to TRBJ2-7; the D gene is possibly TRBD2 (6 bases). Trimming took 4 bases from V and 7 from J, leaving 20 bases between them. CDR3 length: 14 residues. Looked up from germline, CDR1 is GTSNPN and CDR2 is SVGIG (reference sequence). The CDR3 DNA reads TGTGCCTGGATGCACCGGACGGGGGTGGGAGAGCAGTACTTC. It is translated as CAWMHRTGVGEQYF.

This chain's CDR3 is CASSGLGYEQYF. In nucleotides, the CDR3 is TGTGCCAGCAGCGGGCTTGGTTACGAGCAGTACTTC. V usage is TRBV7-9 and J usage is TRBJ2-7; no definite D call. Trimming pared 5 bases from V and 4 bases from J, leaving 9 bases between. This CDR3 contains 12 residues. Per the germline V gene, CDR1 is SEHNR and CDR2 is FQNEAQ (reference sequence).

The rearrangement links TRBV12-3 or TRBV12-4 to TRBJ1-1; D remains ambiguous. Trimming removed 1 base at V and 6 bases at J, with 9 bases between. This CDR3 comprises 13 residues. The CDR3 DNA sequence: TGTGCCAGCAGTTTAGACCGGAGGGCTGAAGCTTTCTTT. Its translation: CASSLDRRAEAFF.

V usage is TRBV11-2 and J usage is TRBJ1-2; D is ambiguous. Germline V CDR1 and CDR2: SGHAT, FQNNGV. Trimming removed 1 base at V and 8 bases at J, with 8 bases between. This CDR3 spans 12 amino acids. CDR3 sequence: CASSLAGNGYTF. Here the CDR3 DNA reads TGTGCCAGCAGCTTAGCGGGTAACGGCTACACCTTC. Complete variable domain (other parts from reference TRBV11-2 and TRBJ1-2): EAGVAQSPRYKIIEKRQSVAFWCNPISGHATLYWYQQILGQGPKLLIQFQNNGVVDDSQLPKDRFSAERLKGVDSTLKIQPAKLEDSAVYLCASSLAGNGYTFGSGTRLTVV.

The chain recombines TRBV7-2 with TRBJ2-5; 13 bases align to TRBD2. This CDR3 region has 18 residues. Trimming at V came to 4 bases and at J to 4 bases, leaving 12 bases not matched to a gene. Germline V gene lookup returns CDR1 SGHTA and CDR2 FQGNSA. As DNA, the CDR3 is TGTGCCAGCAGCTACCGGGCCCAACTAGCGGGGGGGCGAGAGACCCAGTACTTC. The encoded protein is CASSYRAQLAGGRETQYF. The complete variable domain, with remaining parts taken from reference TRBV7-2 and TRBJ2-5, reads GAGVSQSPSNKVTEKGKDVELRCDPISGHTALYWYRQSLGQGLEFLIYFQGNSAPDKSGLPSDRFSAERTGGSVSTLTIQRTQQEDSAVYLCASSYRAQLAGGRETQYFGPGTRLLVL.

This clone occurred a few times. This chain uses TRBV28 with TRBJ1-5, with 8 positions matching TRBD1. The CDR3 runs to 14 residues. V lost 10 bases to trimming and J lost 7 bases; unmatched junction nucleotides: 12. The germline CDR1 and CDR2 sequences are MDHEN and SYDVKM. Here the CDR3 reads CATEQGTGRQPQHF. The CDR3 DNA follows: TGTGCCACTGAACAGGGGACAGGAAGGCAGCCCCAGCATTTT.

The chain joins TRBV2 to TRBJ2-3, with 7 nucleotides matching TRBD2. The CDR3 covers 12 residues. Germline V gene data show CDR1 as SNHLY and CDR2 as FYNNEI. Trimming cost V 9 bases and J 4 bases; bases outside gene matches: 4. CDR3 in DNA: TGTGCCAGGACTAGCAATGCAGATACGCAGTATTTT. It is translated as CARTSNADTQYF.

The CDR3 sequence: CASSQGSSGTYEQYF. DNA for the CDR3: TGTGCCAGCAGCCAAGGTTCTAGCGGTACCTACGAGCAGTACTTC. The chain combines TRBV3-1 (or the pseudogene TRBV3-2) with TRBJ2-7; 7 positions match TRBD2. From germline, CDR1 is LGHDT and CDR2 YNNKEL (reference sequence). The CDR3 covers 15 residues. V trimming: 1 base; J trimming: 2 bases; junction bases outside the gene matches: 5.

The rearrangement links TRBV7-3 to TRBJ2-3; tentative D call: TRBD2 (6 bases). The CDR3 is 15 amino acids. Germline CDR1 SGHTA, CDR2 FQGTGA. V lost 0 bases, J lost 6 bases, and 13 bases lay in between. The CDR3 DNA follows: TGTGCCAGCAGCTTAACAGCGGGCCTGGGGGATACGCAGTATTTT. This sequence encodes CASSLTAGLGDTQYF.

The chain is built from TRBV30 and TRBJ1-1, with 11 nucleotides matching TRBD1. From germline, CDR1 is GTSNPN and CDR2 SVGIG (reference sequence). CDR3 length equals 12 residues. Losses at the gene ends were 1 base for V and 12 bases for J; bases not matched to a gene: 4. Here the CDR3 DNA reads TGTGCCTGGAGTGGGGACAGGGGGACGACTTTCTTT. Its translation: CAWSGDRGTTFF. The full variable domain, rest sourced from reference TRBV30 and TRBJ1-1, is SQTIHQWPATLVQPVGSPLSLECTVEGTSNPNLYWYRQAAGRGLQLLFYSVGIGQISSEVPQNLSASRPQDRQFILSSKKLLLSDSGFYLCAWSGDRGTTFFGQGTRLTVV.

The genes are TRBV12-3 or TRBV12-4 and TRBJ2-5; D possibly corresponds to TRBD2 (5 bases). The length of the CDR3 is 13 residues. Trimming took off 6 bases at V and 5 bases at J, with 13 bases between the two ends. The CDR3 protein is CASSRGVGETQYF. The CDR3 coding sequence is TGTGCCAGCAGCCGGGGAGTAGGTGAGACCCAGTACTTC.

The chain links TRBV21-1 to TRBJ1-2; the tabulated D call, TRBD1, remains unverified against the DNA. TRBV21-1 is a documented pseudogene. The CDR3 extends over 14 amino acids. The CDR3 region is CASSPTGSNYGYTF. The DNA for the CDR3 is TGTGCCAGCAGCCCTACAGGGTCAAACTATGGCTACACCTTC.

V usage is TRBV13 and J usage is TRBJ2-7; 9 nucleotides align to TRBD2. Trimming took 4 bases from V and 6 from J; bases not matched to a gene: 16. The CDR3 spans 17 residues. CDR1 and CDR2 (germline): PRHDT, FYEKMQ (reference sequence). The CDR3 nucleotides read TGTGCCAGCAGCTCCACTGTAGGGGGCGGGAGGGGACGCGAGCAGTACTTC. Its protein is CASSSTVGGGRGREQYF.

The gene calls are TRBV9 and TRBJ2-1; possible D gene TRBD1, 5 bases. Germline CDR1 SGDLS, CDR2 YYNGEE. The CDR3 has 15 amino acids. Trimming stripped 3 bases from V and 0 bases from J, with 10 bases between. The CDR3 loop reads CASSADSNSYNEQFF. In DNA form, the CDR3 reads TGTGCCAGCAGCGCCGACAGCAACTCCTACAATGAGCAGTTCTTC.